The 27 T cell receptor beta chains presented below share a single source sample, sequenced in a study of Ad26.COV2.S vaccination and SARS-CoV-2 variants. Treatment meaning: over 15 received Ad26.COV2.S at low or high dose, single or two shots; a few received placebo; per-sample allocation not given. The study sampled participants on day 63 after the first vaccine or placebo injection. Some clones are missing from TCRdb's copy, which holds only in-frame ones; the method was immunoSEQ multiplex PCR. Of about 680,000 clones listed, approximately 88% were seen once; the top ten hold roughly 1.5%. The source material was peripheral blood, sampled in a trial of Ad26.COV2.S vaccine versus placebo. Receptors were obtained from a person aged 18-60 years who received the Ad26.COV2.S COVID-19 vaccine or a placebo.

This clone was seen just once. The rearrangement links TRBV12-3 or TRBV12-4 to TRBJ2-1; D perhaps matches TRBD2 (6 bases). V was trimmed by 3 bases and J by 9 bases, leaving 12 bases between them. There are 13 residues in the CDR3. The CDR3 coding sequence is TGTGCCAGCAGTTTTTTGGGACTGGGTGAGCAGTTCTTC. The encoded protein is CASSFLGLGEQFF.

The chain recombines TRBV13 with TRBJ2-1, with TRBD2 matching 7 bases. V was clipped by 9 bases and J by 0 bases; unmatched bases: 8. The CDR3 has 15 amino acids. Germline loops: CDR1 PRHDT, CDR2 FYEKMQ (reference sequence). CDR3 coding DNA: TGTGCCAGTACTGACCAGCGGGGCTCCTACAATGAGCAGTTCTTC. Its protein is CASTDQRGSYNEQFF.

This CDR3 is CASTATTNYGYTF. The CDR3 DNA reads TGTGCCAGCACCGCGACAACTAACTATGGCTACACCTTC. The chain couples TRBV7-2 to TRBJ1-2; D is undetermined. CDR1 is SGHTA, CDR2 FQGNSA, per germline. CDR3 length: 13 amino acids. V was clipped by 7 bases and J by 0 bases, with 9 bases between them.

The V call is TRBV29-1, the J call TRBJ2-7, with a possible D match to TRBD1 (5 bases). Germline V CDR1 and CDR2: SQVTM, ANQGSEA. This CDR3 region has 14 residues. V was trimmed by 6 bases and J by 9 bases, leaving 24 bases between them. The CDR3 bases are TGCAGCGTGGGAAACCACAGGTACTACGAGTTGCAGTACTTC. It is translated as CSVGNHRYYELQYF.

This CDR3 reads CASSQDLGDGYTF. The CDR3 DNA sequence: TGCGCCAGCAGCCAAGATCTAGGGGATGGCTACACCTTC. The J gene is TRBJ1-2, the V gene TRBV4-3; tentative D call: TRBD1 (5 bases). Germline V gives CDR1 LGHNA, CDR2 YSLEER. The CDR3 spans 13 residues. V was clipped by 0 bases and J by 6 bases, with 8 bases between them.

In its sample, this clone was seen once. The chain employs TRBV19 and TRBJ2-1; 10 bases line up with TRBD2. The V and J ends lost 3 bases and 2 bases, in that order; junction bases with no gene match: 10. Germline assignment: CDR1 LNHDA and CDR2 SQIVND (reference sequence). The CDR3 totals 18 residues. This CDR3 is CASSIKAASGRPYNEQFF. CDR3 nucleotides: TGTGCCAGTAGTATCAAGGCGGCTAGCGGGAGACCCTACAATGAGCAGTTCTTC.

The chain links TRBV18 to TRBJ2-5; D gene ambiguous. V lost 2 bases, J lost 3 bases, and 7 bases lay in between. The CDR3 length is 13 residues. Germline V gene data show CDR1 as KGHSH and CDR2 as LQKENI. CDR3 DNA: TGTGCCAGCTCACCAAGGTCAAAAGAGACCCAGTACTTC. Its translation is CASSPRSKETQYF.

In its sample, this clone was seen once. V gene TRBV19 combines with J gene TRBJ2-2; 9 bases map to TRBD2. Germline trimming cut 3 bases from V and 7 bases from J; bases unmatched to any gene: 9. The length of the CDR3 is 16 residues. Germline values: CDR1 LNHDA, CDR2 SQIVND (reference sequence). CDR3 bases: TGTGCCAGTAGTATCCGGGCTAGCGGGATGGTCGGGGAGCTGTTTTTT. Its protein is CASSIRASGMVGELFF.

This chain uses TRBV20-1 with TRBJ2-2; 8 nucleotides match TRBD2. The CDR3 totals 14 residues. After removal of 3 bases from V and 4 bases from J, the junction contained 4 bases not matched to a gene. Germline V gives CDR1 DFQATT, CDR2 SNEGSKA (reference sequence). The CDR3 sequence is CSASQRESTGELFF. CDR3 nucleotides: TGCAGTGCTAGTCAGCGGGAGAGCACCGGGGAGCTGTTTTTT.

This clone is a singleton in its sample. V is TRBV13 and J is TRBJ2-7; weak D call: TRBD2 (6 bases). V lost 4 bases, J lost 9 bases, and 13 bases lay in between. The CDR3 totals 12 residues. Germline loops: CDR1 PRHDT, CDR2 FYEKMQ (reference sequence). CDR3 loop: CASSSNRGGQYF. The DNA for the CDR3 is TGTGCCAGCAGCTCGAACCGGGGAGGGCAGTACTTC. The complete variable domain, with remaining parts taken from reference TRBV13 and TRBJ2-7, reads AAGVIQSPRHLIKEKRETATLKCYPIPRHDTVYWYQQGPGQDPQFLISFYEKMQSDKGSIPDRFSAQQFSDYHSELNMSSLELGDSALYFCASSSNRGGQYFGPGTRLTVT.

In DNA, the CDR3 is TGTGCCAGCAGTGATCGGGAGGGGAATCAGCCCCAGCATTTT. Amino acid sequence: CASSDREGNQPQHF. The chain recombines TRBV2 with TRBJ1-5, with D possibly matching TRBD1 (5 bases). The CDR3 sequence is 14 residues long. V was clipped by 3 bases and J by 4 bases, with 10 bases between them. Per germline, CDR1 SNHLY and CDR2 FYNNEI.

The V and J genes are TRBV24-1 and TRBJ1-5; tentatively, D is TRBD1 (5 bases). The V gene's germline CDR1 is KGHDR and CDR2 SFDVKD. CDR3 length: 17 residues. Trimming removed 4 bases from V and 7 bases from J, with 22 bases in between. The DNA for the CDR3 is TGTGCCACCAGTGACACCCGGGACCAAGGGAGGGACCAGCCCCAGCATTTT. It codes for CATSDTRDQGRDQPQHF.

The chain carries TRBV29-1 and TRBJ2-2; D is unresolved. The CDR3 is made up of 13 amino acids. The germline V and J ends were trimmed by 4 bases and 2 bases, with 8 bases remaining between them. Germline-derived CDR1 and CDR2 are SQVTM and ANQGSEA. The CDR3 sequence is CSVGQFNTGELFF. The CDR3 nucleotides read TGCAGCGTTGGCCAGTTTAACACCGGGGAGCTGTTTTTT.

This clone was counted once. The chain joins TRBV5-1 to TRBJ2-7, with D perhaps TRBD1 or TRBD2 (5 bases each). CDR3 length equals 15 residues. CDR1 and CDR2 from the germline V gene are SGHRS and YFSETQ. Trimming cost V 0 bases and J 0 bases, with 10 bases left between them. The CDR3 coding sequence is TGCGCCAGCAGCTTGGATTGGGGGAACTCCTACGAGCAGTACTTC. This translates into CASSLDWGNSYEQYF.

V and J are TRBV6-5 and TRBJ1-4; possibly TRBD1 for D (5 bases). Germline values: CDR1 MNHEY, CDR2 SVGAGI. The CDR3 is 14 residues long. V dropped 2 bases and J dropped 3 bases, with 7 bases sitting between them. This CDR3 reads CASSYDSPNEKLFF. The DNA for the CDR3 is TGTGCCAGCAGTTACGACAGTCCTAATGAAAAACTGTTTTTT.

The rearrangement joins TRBV10-2 to TRBJ2-7, with TRBD1 as a possible D gene (6 bases). Trimming removed 3 bases at V and 4 bases at J, with 7 bases between. The CDR3 sequence is 12 residues long. Germline V gene sequence: CDR1 WSHSY, CDR2 SAAADI. The CDR3 DNA reads TGCGCCAGCAGTGAAGGACAGTACGAGCAGTACTTC. It translates to CASSEGQYEQYF.

This chain joins TRBV14 and TRBJ1-1; no definite D call. The V end was cut by 0 bases, the J end by 8 bases, with 13 bases between. Germline-derived CDR1 and CDR2 are SGHDN and FVKESK. This CDR3 comprises 14 residues. CDR3 coding DNA: TGTGCCAGCAGCCAAGATCCAGAAGTCGGCGAAGCTTTCTTT. It is translated as CASSQDPEVGEAFF.

Concerning this clone itself: The sample carries other DNA sequences with the same CDR3. The chain recombines TRBV6-5 with TRBJ1-5; a possible D gene is TRBD1 (5 bases). This CDR3 has 13 residues. Between the trimmed V and J ends, which lost 0 bases and 7 bases, there was a span of 7 bases. The V gene's germline CDR1 is MNHEY and CDR2 SVGAGI. The chain's CDR3 is CASSYSRGQPQHF. The DNA for the CDR3 is TGTGCCAGCAGTTACTCCCGGGGGCAGCCCCAGCATTTT.

J is TRBJ2-7 and V is TRBV30, with TRBD1 matching over 9 bases. The CDR3 is 17 amino acids. V lost 0 bases and J lost 5; bases outside the gene matches: 14. Germline values: CDR1 GTSNPN, CDR2 SVGIG (reference sequence). CDR3 in DNA: TGTGCCTGGAGTGTACGCCAGACAAACAGGGGGCTCGACGAGCAGTACTTC. Its protein product is CAWSVRQTNRGLDEQYF.

This chain connects TRBV10-3 to TRBJ1-1, with TRBD1 as a possible D gene (5 bases). This CDR3 spans 12 amino acids. Germline V gene data show CDR1 as ENHRY and CDR2 as SYGVKD. The germline V and J ends were trimmed by 4 bases and 5 bases, with 8 bases remaining between them. CDR3 residues: CAISGAGTEAFF. As DNA, the CDR3 is TGTGCCATCAGTGGGGCAGGGACTGAAGCTTTCTTT.

The DNA for the CDR3 is TGTGCCAGCAGCTTGGCCGTGGGTAGTCCCTCTGGGGCCAACGTCCTGACTTTC. It specifies CASSLAVGSPSGANVLTF. The chain joins TRBV5-6 to TRBJ2-6, with D unclear. V lost 0 bases to trimming and J lost 0 bases, with 13 bases between them. Germline loops: CDR1 SGHDT, CDR2 YYEEEE. There are 18 residues in the CDR3.

This chain joins TRBV6-5 and TRBJ1-5; no reliable D call. Germline CDR1 MNHEY, CDR2 SVGAGI. The CDR3 has 13 residues. V was pared by 8 bases and J by 0 bases, with 8 bases between. CDR3 loop: CASGRDSNQPQHF. The CDR3, as DNA: TGTGCCAGCGGACGGGATAGCAATCAGCCCCAGCATTTT.

J is TRBJ1-1 and V is TRBV6-5; 9 bases map to TRBD1. The CDR3 covers 13 residues. The trim removed 4 bases at V and 4 bases at J, leaving 1 base unmatched. Germline V gene data show CDR1 as MNHEY and CDR2 as SVGAGI. The CDR3 protein is CASSWTGATEAFF. The CDR3 DNA reads as TGTGCCAGCAGTTGGACAGGGGCCACTGAAGCTTTCTTT.

This rearrangement joins TRBV7-8 to TRBJ1-2; 8 nucleotides align to TRBD1. Losses at the gene ends were 5 bases for V and 4 bases for J; bases not matched to a gene: 12. Germline V gene data show CDR1 as SGHVS and CDR2 as FQNEAQ. This CDR3 is built from 16 residues. The CDR3 DNA is TGTGCCAGCAGCCCGTTCTCGACAGGGGCCCTCTATGGCTACACCTTC. This gives the protein CASSPFSTGALYGYTF. Combining the CDR3 with reference TRBV7-8 and TRBJ1-2 gives the whole variable domain GAGVSQSPRYKVAKRGQDVALRCDPISGHVSLFWYQQALGQGPEFLTYFQNEAQLDKSGLPSDRFFAERPEGSVSTLKIQRTQQEDSAVYLCASSPFSTGALYGYTFGSGTRLTVV.

This clone came up once. The genes are TRBV6-2 or TRBV6-3 and TRBJ1-5; possible D gene TRBD1, 6 bases. CDR1 and CDR2 from the germline V gene are MNHEY and SVGEGT. Trimming left V 6 bases short and J 0 bases short, with 18 bases between. This CDR3 is built from 17 residues. CDR3 amino acids: CASSLQAGVDSNQPQHF. The DNA for the CDR3 is TGTGCCAGCAGCCTCCAGGCAGGGGTCGATAGCAATCAGCCCCAGCATTTT.

CDR3 sequence reads: CASSPPSRAQYF. The DNA of the CDR3 is TGTGCCAGCAGTCCCCCGAGTCGGGCGCAGTACTTC. The rearrangement uses TRBV27 and TRBJ2-7; D not resolved. V lost 5 bases, J lost 9 bases, and 14 bases lay in between. CDR3 size: 12 residues. Germline assignment: CDR1 MNHEY and CDR2 SMNVEV (reference sequence).

The genes are TRBV18 and TRBJ2-3; 7 bases map to TRBD1. V dropped 4 bases and J dropped 0; count of bases not matched to a gene: 1. CDR3 size: 14 residues. The germline V gene encodes CDR1 KGHSH and CDR2 LQKENI. CDR3 region: CASSRDSSTDTQYF. The CDR3 DNA is TGTGCCAGCTCACGGGACAGTAGCACAGATACGCAGTATTTT.